The text below deals with one TCR beta chain. The source of the sample is a study of shared clonotypes between healthy human individuals. Whole-study context: The study drew on a couple of women and a few men aged 18 to 49 as donors.

The table came from immunoSEQ multiplex PCR; TCRdb's copy has only in-frame clones and leaves some out. In the table there are 2,500,000 or so clones, just under 95% of which are singletons. The sequencing sample was made of naive CD4+ T cells from PBMCs. Subset described: CD45RA+ positively selected. This TCR came from a man younger than 35 in good health. Some clones in this sample may be carry-over from other donors' samples.

CDR3 amino acids: CASSARPPSSYNEQFF. CDR3 in DNA: TGCGCCAGCAGCGCCCGACCGCCGAGCTCCTACAATGAGCAGTTCTTC. The V and J genes are TRBV5-1 and TRBJ2-1; D call uncertain. Looked up from germline, CDR1 is SGHRS and CDR2 is YFSETQ. This CDR3 region has 16 residues. Trimming took 4 bases from V and 0 from J, leaving 14 bases between them. Complete variable domain (other parts from reference TRBV5-1 and TRBJ2-1): KAGVTQTPRYLIKTRGQQVTLSCSPISGHRSVSWYQQTPGQGLQFLFEYFSETQRNKGNFPGRFSGRQFSNSRSEMNVSTLELGDSALYLCASSARPPSSYNEQFFGPGTRLTVL.